The 22 T cell receptor beta chains given below trace back to one sample, sequenced in a study of blood T cell repertoires in COVID-19. The data were produced by immunoSEQ multiplex PCR, yet TCRdb's version contains in-frame clones alone and is incomplete. The sample carries 95,000 to 120,000 clones, roughly 85% recorded once. The sequenced sample was peripheral blood. These receptors were obtained from a human donor in a cohort sampled during active COVID-19.

The chain has TRBV25-1 and TRBJ1-1; 12 nucleotides agree with TRBD1. Germline CDR1 is MGHDK and CDR2 is SYGVNS. The V gene end was trimmed by 1 base and the J gene end by 4 bases; junction bases not matched to a gene: 4. The CDR3 totals 16 residues. The chain's CDR3 is CASSESGGQGATEAFF. CDR3 in DNA: TGTGCCAGCAGTGAATCGGGGGGACAGGGGGCCACTGAAGCTTTCTTT. Filled out from reference TRBV25-1 and TRBJ1-1, the complete variable domain reads EADIYQTPRYLVIGTGKKITLECSQTMGHDKMYWYQQDPGMELHLIHYSYGVNSTEKGDLSSESTVSRIRTEHFPLTLESARPSHTSQYLCASSESGGQGATEAFFGQGTRLTVV.

The chain is built from TRBV7-8 and TRBJ2-7; perhaps TRBD1 as D (6 bases). CDR3 length: 13 amino acids. V shed 2 bases and J shed 3 bases, with 8 bases lying between them. Germline CDR1 SGHVS, CDR2 FQNEAQ. The CDR3 sequence: CASSLFRGYEQYF. DNA of the CDR3: TGTGCCAGCAGCTTATTCAGGGGCTACGAGCAGTACTTC.

This clone was seen once. The chain couples TRBV11-3 to TRBJ2-2; possibly TRBD2 for D (6 bases). Germline V gene sequence: CDR1 SGHNT, CDR2 YENEEA. This CDR3 is 15 amino acids long. Between the trimmed V and J ends, which lost 5 bases and 3 bases, there was a span of 13 bases. The CDR3: CASSPGGWDTGELFF. CDR3 in DNA: TGTGCCAGCAGCCCCGGGGGTTGGGACACCGGGGAGCTGTTTTTT.

This clone was picked up a small number of times. The CDR3 DNA reads TGTGCCAGCAGTGAAGCGGGGACAGGGGAGGGTCAGCCCCAGCATTTT. It is translated as CASSEAGTGEGQPQHF. The chain recombines TRBV6-1 with TRBJ1-5; 10 nucleotides align to TRBD1. The CDR3 extends over 16 amino acids. Germline CDR1 MNHNS, CDR2 SASEGT. The ends lost 0 bases at V and 6 bases at J; junction bases unmatched: 5.

This clone was seen only once. J is TRBJ2-2 and V is TRBV18, with 8 bases identical to TRBD2. Germline assignment: CDR1 KGHSH and CDR2 LQKENI. This CDR3 is built from 15 residues. With V trimmed by 8 bases and J by 1 base, 6 bases remained unmatched. CDR3 sequence (DNA): TGTGCCAGCCTTTTAGCGGGGATGAACACCGGGGAGCTGTTTTTT. Translating gives CASLLAGMNTGELFF.

The V call is TRBV18, the J call TRBJ1-1; D call uncertain. The germline V and J ends were trimmed by 1 base and 4 bases, with 10 bases remaining between them. The V gene's germline CDR1 is KGHSH and CDR2 LQKENI. This CDR3 has 14 amino acids. CDR3 in amino acids: CASSPHPGFTEAFF. CDR3 nucleotides: TGTGCCAGCTCACCACATCCAGGATTCACTGAAGCTTTCTTT.

The chain employs TRBV6-5 and TRBJ2-2; D is unclear. The CDR3 sequence is 13 residues long. CDR1 is MNHEY and CDR2 is SVGAGI in the germline V gene. V lost 7 bases and J lost 2, with 8 bases in between. CDR3 sequence reads: CASTQLNTGELFF. CDR3 DNA sequence: TGTGCCAGCACACAGCTTAACACCGGGGAGCTGTTTTTT.

The chain carries TRBV19 and TRBJ1-5; D gene unclear. The CDR3 is 17 amino acids. Germline CDR1 reads LNHDA; CDR2 reads SQIVND (reference sequence). The germline V and J ends were trimmed by 5 bases and 0 bases, with 17 bases remaining between them. The CDR3 region is CASSPGVGQVSNQPQHF. The CDR3 nucleotides read TGTGCCAGTAGTCCCGGCGTTGGCCAGGTTAGCAATCAGCCCCAGCATTTT.

The chain recombines TRBV5-1 with TRBJ1-2; TRBD1 matches at 7 bases. V trimming: 4 bases; J trimming: 2 bases; junction bases outside the gene matches: 8. Germline loops: CDR1 SGHRS, CDR2 YFSETQ. The CDR3 consists of 15 residues. In DNA, the CDR3 is TGCGCCAGCAGCGCCGGACAGGCAATCAACTATGGCTACACCTTC. Translating it yields CASSAGQAINYGYTF.

This sequence joins TRBV12-3 or TRBV12-4 and TRBJ2-7; D remains ambiguous. V gave up 1 base and J gave up 3 bases, with 7 bases separating them. CDR3 size: 13 residues. The CDR3 sequence: CASSLGTRYEQYF. The DNA for the CDR3 is TGTGCCAGCAGTTTAGGCACTCGCTACGAGCAGTACTTC.

This clone turned up a few times. The chain employs TRBV10-3 and TRBJ1-3, with a possible D match to TRBD1 (6 bases). This CDR3 comprises 14 residues. Trimming removed 7 bases at V and 0 bases at J, with 10 bases between. CDR1 is ENHRY and CDR2 is SYGVKD in the germline V gene. CDR3 sequence: CAIKGDGSGNTIYF. The CDR3 coding sequence is TGTGCCATCAAGGGGGACGGCTCTGGAAACACCATATATTTT.

This chain connects TRBV6-6 to TRBJ2-1; perhaps TRBD1 as D (6 bases). Trimming removed 2 bases from V and 4 bases from J, with 12 bases in between. Germline assignment: CDR1 MNHNY and CDR2 SVGAGI (reference sequence). This CDR3 has 15 amino acids. The CDR3 DNA follows: TGTGCCAGCAGTTACACGGGACATATTTACAATGAGCAGTTCTTC. Translation gives CASSYTGHIYNEQFF.

The chain couples TRBV30 to TRBJ1-1; D might be TRBD1 (6 bases). V was clipped by 7 bases and J by 4 bases, with 13 bases between them. This CDR3 spans 12 amino acids. Germline values: CDR1 GTSNPN, CDR2 SVGIG (reference sequence). The CDR3 reads CAYRTGITEAFF. CDR3 nucleotides: TGTGCCTATCGAACAGGGATCACTGAAGCTTTCTTT.

The CDR3 DNA follows: TGTGCCAGCAGACAAACGGAGGTTCAGCCCCAGCATTTT. Translating it yields CASRQTEVQPQHF. The genes are TRBV7-9 and TRBJ1-5, with D unclear. The germline gives CDR1 SEHNR, CDR2 FQNEAQ (reference sequence). This CDR3 is built from 13 residues. The V end was cut by 6 bases, the J end by 6 bases, with 12 bases between.

The chain links TRBV7-9 to TRBJ2-2; no firm D call. V lost 5 bases to trimming and J lost 2 bases, with 12 bases between them. Germline values: CDR1 SEHNR, CDR2 FQNEAQ (reference sequence). The CDR3 runs to 15 residues. This CDR3 is CASSIPTVNTGELFF. In DNA form, the CDR3 reads TGTGCCAGCAGCATCCCCACGGTTAACACCGGGGAGCTGTTTTTT.

This clone has just a few counts. The V and J genes are TRBV19 and TRBJ1-5; maybe TRBD1 (5 bases). V lost 7 bases, J lost 5 bases, and 18 bases lay in between. The CDR3 is made up of 15 amino acids. Germline lookup yields CDR1 LNHDA and CDR2 SQIVND (reference sequence). CDR3 residues: CASTSPRGGDQPQHF. CDR3 in DNA: TGTGCCAGTACGTCCCCGAGGGGAGGGGATCAGCCCCAGCATTTT.

This clone was counted a single time. V usage is TRBV2 and J usage is TRBJ1-5, with D possibly being TRBD1 (6 bases). This CDR3 comprises 14 residues. CDR1 is SNHLY, CDR2 FYNNEI, per germline. V lost 6 bases, J lost 1 base, and 10 bases lay in between. The DNA for the CDR3 is TGTGCCAGCAGGACCGACAGGAGCAATCAGCCCCAGCATTTT. Protein: CASRTDRSNQPQHF.

This chain connects TRBV5-4 to TRBJ2-5, with 10 bases fitting TRBD2. This CDR3 is built from 17 residues. Germline CDR1 is SGHNT and CDR2 is YYREEE (reference sequence). V lost 0 bases and J lost 7; bases outside the gene matches: 12. This chain's CDR3 is CASSLVAGGSPIGTQYF. DNA of the CDR3: TGTGCCAGCAGCTTGGTAGCGGGGGGAAGTCCCATCGGGACCCAGTACTTC.

J is TRBJ2-5 and V is TRBV18; 7 bases are a match to TRBD1. Germline lookup yields CDR1 KGHSH and CDR2 LQKENI. The CDR3 runs 15 residues. Trimming took 2 bases from V and 2 from J; bases not matched to a gene: 5. For the CDR3, the DNA is TGTGCCAGCTCACCAAGACAGGGAATACAAGAGACCCAGTACTTC. This sequence encodes CASSPRQGIQETQYF.

The rearrangement uses TRBV11-3 and TRBJ2-1, with 9 bases lining up with TRBD2. The CDR3 totals 14 residues. Germline V gives CDR1 SGHNT, CDR2 YENEEA. Trimming at V came to 5 bases and at J to 14 bases, leaving 13 bases not matched to a gene. CDR3 loop: CASSLKSGSGGEFF. The CDR3 DNA reads as TGTGCCAGCAGCCTAAAGAGTGGTAGCGGGGGAGAGTTCTTC.

The chain has TRBV30 and TRBJ1-3, with no clear D. Deletions cut 4 bases from V and 0 bases from J, with 7 bases between. The germline CDR1 and CDR2 sequences are GTSNPN and SVGIG (reference sequence). The CDR3 has 13 amino acids. The CDR3 DNA reads TGTGCCTGGACGGCAGGCTCTGGAAACACCATATATTTT. Translated: CAWTAGSGNTIYF.

The genes are TRBV7-9 and TRBJ1-6; TRBD1 is a possible D gene (5 bases). Germline CDR1 reads SEHNR; CDR2 reads FQNEAQ (reference sequence). V lost 3 bases, J lost 7 bases, and 10 bases lay in between. The CDR3 is made up of 14 amino acids. The chain's CDR3 is CASSLRGVNSPLHF. CDR3 in DNA: TGTGCCAGCAGCTTGCGGGGCGTCAATTCACCCCTCCACTTT.